This T cell receptor (beta chain) was sequenced in a study of cytomegalovirus exposure and HLA in healthy donors (dated 2017 in TCRdb). With respect to the entire study: An earlier analysis of approximately 550 of the donors reported approximately 290 Gb of sequence data and 120 million or so unique TCR beta sequences from roughly 180 million T cells. The later analysis used no new phenotypic data to find candidate immune exposures, relying instead on TCR beta sequences and their occurrence across donors. A later analysis re-analyzed previously published TCR beta repertoires from about 600 donors and added high-resolution HLA genotyping to study TCR occurrence patterns. The number of typed donors differed by locus: roughly 629-630 for A, B, C, DRB1 and DQB1; 500 to 550 for DQA1; around 580 for DPA1; and some 470 for DPB1. HLA typing included class I and class II loci at four-digit resolution. Among around 400 genotyped donors of the cohort, an average of about 240,000 unique TCR beta nucleotide sequences was sequenced per donor, of which roughly 17% were non-productive. The genetic ancestry cluster associated with self-reported Caucasian donors included around four fifths of the roughly 410 genotyped donors. The study combined high-throughput TCR immunosequencing, statistical association of individual TCRs with disease status, and machine learning to predict cytomegalovirus infection status. An earlier analysis of around 580 of the donors used high-throughput TCR beta sequencing to judge whether each TCR beta V gene segment behaved as functional or pseudogenic. All discovery cohort repertoires had been generated using a single sequencing platform. The study used immunosequencing to profile the T cell repertoires of some 600 subjects and linked those repertoires to cytomegalovirus serostatus. A later genetic analysis took genome-wide SNP genotypes for about 55% of the roughly 670 donors and used that subset as a discovery cohort. The study was designed to test whether signatures of past pathogen exposure could be identified by cataloging public T cell receptors. An early release covering about 600 HLA-typed donors comprised about 310 gigabases of sequencing data and 85 million or so unique TCR sequences. Donor age, sex, ethnicity and CMV serostatus were collected together with the repertoire data. Along with the approximately 620-subject first cohort, a separate validation cohort of more than 90 different subjects was used. A handful of DR-DQ haplotypes were treated as single units for association and clustering because of strong linkage in the cohort.

General study outcomes and caveats: A further reported finding was that TCR beta sequences accurately predicted the HLA-A and HLA-B alleles for most subjects in the first cohort. A later analysis found that TCR association rates varied across HLA loci, with DRB1 alleles showing the most associated TCRs and HLA-C alleles the fewest. Cytomegalovirus status was reported to be diagnosed by the classifier with high specificity and sensitivity in both the original and validation cohorts. Some IMGT-functional V segments, including TRBV6-2 and TRBV6-3, could not be distinguished by the 87-base-pair reads and were therefore excluded. An earlier analysis of 450 to 750 of the donors showed that most TCR beta V segments appeared in productive rearrangements either about 87% or about 30% of the time, which broadly matched IMGT annotations. A cluster of highly shared sequence variants was judged likely to represent a technical artifact of the sequencing pipeline. Linkage disequilibrium might explain the correlated functional status among segregating V segments, but an unknown experimental factor could not be excluded. A later analysis associated 16,951 TCR beta sequences with specific HLA alleles at a false discovery rate of 0.05. In a later analysis, most CMV-associated TCR beta chains were found to appear HLA-restricted, with HLA associations seemingly driven largely by CMV exposure. According to a later genetic analysis, donors in an Asian-associated ancestry cluster had fewer N-insertions in productive TCRs than the approximately 670-donor mean. While some public TCRs were present in many individuals, most TCR sequences turned up only very rarely across donors. A later analysis found that HLA-associated TCR beta chains were more clonally expanded and had lower generation probabilities than equally common non-associated chains. In vitro tests confirmed that a few of the cytomegalovirus-associated TCR beta chains recognize cytomegalovirus antigens. A total of fewer than 200 TCR beta chains were listed by the study as associated with cytomegalovirus. Presence/absence analyses assumed roughly uniform sequencing depth across donors, an assumption that may not hold. In this cohort, only TCR beta chains were sequenced, and detectable features were limited by the absence of alpha or paired-chain data. Because HLA typing was missing for some donors at each locus, association tests included only the typed subset. Strong co-occurrence of HLA alleles, especially DR and DQ, made assigning TCR associations to individual alleles difficult. Several of the top co-occurrence clusters appeared to be linked to parvovirus B19, influenza, CMV and Epstein-Barr virus, according to a later analysis. The earlier analysis of 587 of the donors excluded 15 to 20 rarely observed V segments, including chromosome 9 orphons, because counts were too low. The only immune exposure information available for the cohort was CMV serostatus. An association between a missense DCLRE1C variant and V-gene and J-gene trimming of TCR beta chains was found in a later genetic analysis and replicated in an independent cohort. It was suggested by the authors that the approach could potentially be generalized to other disease states and immunological phenotypes.

For this clone: Its antigen specificity is not known. One base away there is no much larger clone; base qualities are not given.

The library was built by means of the immunoSEQ multiplex PCR assay. For the multiplex PCR, a mixture combining 60 forward primers for TCR Vbeta segments and 13 reverse primers for TCR Jbeta segments was used. A multiplex PCR assay on genomic DNA amplified the CDR3 region of rearranged TCR beta genes. Amplified TCR beta libraries were sequenced as 87-base-pair reads on the Illumina HiSeq System. As for the authors' bioinformatics: A later analysis tallied 75 million to 95 million unique TCR beta chains across the 600 to 700 repertoires, and some 10 million of those chains were shared by two or more donors. Raw reads were error-corrected and collapsed into unique sequences with a nearest-neighbor algorithm that merged closely related sequences to remove PCR and sequencing errors. CDR3 sequences were aligned to IMGT reference sequences to assign V, D and J gene segments. For a sequence to be retained, a match of at least six nucleotides to both a V gene segment and a J gene segment was required. A rearrangement counted as productive if the CDR3 had no stop codons and remained in frame with V and J, and every other rearrangement counted as non-productive. CDR3 was defined by IMGT convention, running from the second conserved V-encoded cysteine to the conserved J-encoded phenylalanine. The earlier analysis of fewer than 750 of the donors excluded sequences that lacked an unambiguous match to a single V gene segment. In an earlier analysis of roughly 600 of the donors, a V segment was called functional when productive rearrangements were above 56.7%, and segregating when the standard deviation between donors exceeded 5%. A statistical classification framework was built to diagnose cytomegalovirus status from the catalog of TCR beta chain sequences. In a later analysis, TCR nucleotide sequences were compared against IMGT/GENE-DB human TR gene sequences so that V and J genes could be assigned. The TCRdist pipeline was used in a later analysis to assign CDR3 sequences and most-parsimonious VDJ recombination scenarios. A later analysis defined each TCR beta chain by its CDR3 amino acid sequence plus V-gene family, and excluded reads lacking a unique V-gene family. To address suspected cross-contamination and a sequencing artifact, a later analysis removed 592 highly shared, low-generation-probability nucleotide sequences. For each public chain, a later analysis derived a clonal expansion index from normalized ranks of inferred template counts within each repertoire. A later analysis computed generation probabilities with a VDJ recombination model fitted to out-of-frame rearrangements, and checked the results against IGoR. A later analysis scored TCR-TCR, TCR-HLA and TCR-CMV co-occurrence with hypergeometric tests, applying a repertoire-size bias correction to TCR pairs. False discovery rates were estimated in a later analysis by permuting HLA or CMV assignments 20 times. In a later analysis, co-occurring TCRs were grouped with DBSCAN, and TCRdist sequence similarity was added when clustering was performed within HLA-allele-positive subsets. Co-occurrence clustering excluded repertoires with fewer than 30,000 or more than 120,000 public chains, plus five with anomalous nucleotide sharing. TCRdb re-hosts the immuneACCESS table, in-frame sequences only. Its copies lack some clones; in the studies checked, an unresolved V gene accounts for under half of them, and the cause for the rest is not known. The DNA gave D and trimming, while V, J and clone size come from that table. This sample lists about 260,000 clones; around four fifths were detected once. The ten largest clones capture 1.5% to 2.5% of the sample.

The trim is 5 bases for V and 1 base for J, with a gap of 8 bases between the germline ends. The CDR3 spans 13 residues, from the cysteine through the phenylalanine. Only the CDR3 region is kept as DNA, spanning 39 bases read in frame from base 1. Looking up the germline V gene (reference sequence) yields CDR1 LNHDA and CDR2 SQIVND. In total, approximately 700 healthy bone marrow donors made up the cohort. All cohort members were sampled while nominally healthy, although unrecorded immune exposures were likely present. The donor tested CMV seropositive, placing the donor among the 310 or so seropositive members of the cohort. Each donor provided a peripheral blood sample, and peripheral blood mononuclear cells were used for TCR beta sequencing. Genomic DNA was extracted from the blood cell samples with the Qiagen DNeasy Blood Extraction Kit.

The sequence was collected from a woman aged 40 to 50 in good health and CMV-seropositive. The sample comprised PBMCs. The chain couples TRBV19 to TRBJ1-1, with no D gene named confidently. The CDR3 has the sequence CASSQQRNTEAFF. The DNA sequence is as follows: TGTGCCAGTAGTCAACAGAGGAACACTGAAGCTTTCTTT.